Each of the 32 T cell receptor beta chains below was sequenced from the same sample in a study of cytomegalovirus exposure and HLA in healthy donors. PCR involved 60 Vbeta and 13 Jbeta primers. The protocol was immunoSEQ multiplex PCR, while the TCRdb copy is restricted to in-frame clones and leaves out a portion. Altogether approximately 140,000 clones are present, roughly 80% being singletons, with the ten largest covering under 4%. The sample taken for sequencing was PBMCs. The origin of the receptors is a human donor in good health.

The V gene is TRBV28, the J gene TRBJ2-3, with 11 bases lining up with TRBD2. V lost 2 bases and J lost 3; bases outside the gene matches: 7. Germline lookup yields CDR1 MDHEN and CDR2 SYDVKM. This CDR3 contains 17 residues. CDR3 region: CASSLPGLAGGTDTQYF. The CDR3 DNA follows: TGTGCCAGCAGTTTACCCGGACTAGCGGGCGGTACAGATACGCAGTATTTT.

The chain uses TRBV19 and TRBJ2-6, with D unclear. CDR1 and CDR2 from the germline V gene are LNHDA and SQIVND (reference sequence). V lost 10 bases, J lost 0 bases, and 10 bases lay in between. This CDR3 contains 14 residues. The CDR3 protein is CATQVDSGANVLTF. CDR3 coding DNA: TGTGCCACTCAGGTTGACTCTGGGGCCAACGTCCTGACTTTC.

This clone turned up a few times. V usage is TRBV21-1 and J usage is TRBJ1-1; the table's D call of TRBD1 was not tested on the DNA. TRBV21-1 has pseudogene status. This CDR3 spans 20 amino acids. The CDR3 nucleotides read TGTGCCAGCAGCAAAGCGCCCTGGGACAGATTATCTTTCATGAACACTGAAGCTTTCTTT. This encodes CASSKAPWDRLSFMNTEAFF.

This clone was counted a few times. The CDR3 nucleotides are TGTGCCAGCAGTGAAGGAGGGTATTATGGCTACACCTTC. Amino acids: CASSEGGYYGYTF. V gene TRBV6-1 combines with J gene TRBJ1-2; D unresolved. Trimming shortened V by 1 base and J by 5 bases, and 8 bases separated the two germline ends. CDR1 is MNHNS and CDR2 is SASEGT in the germline V gene. The CDR3 covers 13 residues.

The chain uses TRBV5-6 and TRBJ2-4; 9 bases are a match to TRBD1. J was trimmed by 0 bases and V by 0 bases; bases with no gene match: 4. The CDR3 extends over 17 amino acids. CDR1 is SGHDT and CDR2 is YYEEEE in the germline V gene. The CDR3 reads CASSLDRGLLAKNIQYF. In DNA, the CDR3 is TGTGCCAGCAGCTTGGACAGGGGGCTTCTAGCCAAAAACATTCAGTACTTC. Full variable domain (outside the CDR3, taken from reference TRBV5-6 and TRBJ2-4): DAGVTQSPTHLIKTRGQQVTLRCSPKSGHDTVSWYQQALGQGPQFIFQYYEEEERQRGNFPDRFSGHQFPNYSSELNVNALLLGDSALYLCASSLDRGLLAKNIQYFGAGTRLSVL.

V usage is TRBV5-1 and J usage is TRBJ1-6; TRBD1 matches at 7 bases. Germline V gives CDR1 SGHRS, CDR2 YFSETQ. The CDR3 runs 20 residues. Unmatched junction bases numbered 14, after V lost 2 bases and J lost 0 bases. The CDR3 protein is CASSLTLRDSPISYNSPLHF. CDR3 in DNA: TGCGCCAGCAGCTTAACACTCCGGGACAGTCCGATCTCCTATAATTCACCCCTCCACTTT.

This clone was seen just once. V is TRBV19 and J is TRBJ1-2; 8 positions match TRBD1. CDR1 is LNHDA, CDR2 SQIVND, per germline (reference sequence). With V trimmed by 10 bases and J by 1 base, 8 bases remained unmatched. The CDR3 sequence is 14 residues long. The CDR3 DNA is TGTGCCACCGCCAGGACAGGGTTTAACTATGGCTACACCTTC. Translating it yields CATARTGFNYGYTF.

This rearrangement joins TRBV6-5 to TRBJ1-3, with 7 nucleotides matching TRBD1. V lost 8 bases and J lost 4; bases outside the gene matches: 5. CDR1 and CDR2 from the germline V gene are MNHEY and SVGAGI. This CDR3 has 13 residues. The CDR3 loop is CASVDRVGNTIYF. Written as DNA, the CDR3 is TGTGCCAGCGTTGACAGGGTGGGAAACACCATATATTTT.

The chain couples TRBV25-1 to TRBJ1-6; 7 bases are shared with TRBD1. Germline V gene lookup returns CDR1 MGHDK and CDR2 SYGVNS. This CDR3 comprises 16 residues. V was pared by 3 bases and J by 9 bases, with 11 bases of the junction left unmatched. Written as DNA, the CDR3 is TGTGCCAGCAGTGACCCCACCGGGACAGCGCCTTCACCCCTCCACTTT. Translated, it gives CASSDPTGTAPSPLHF.

The chain uses TRBV5-1 and TRBJ2-6; tentatively, D is TRBD1 (5 bases). The V gene's germline CDR1 is SGHRS and CDR2 YFSETQ. The CDR3 consists of 16 residues. The ends were cut back, 0 bases at V and 0 bases at J, with 7 bases in the middle. CDR3 amino acids: CASSLDRPSGANVLTF. The CDR3, as DNA: TGCGCCAGCAGCTTGGACAGGCCCTCTGGGGCCAACGTCCTGACTTTC.

The chain is built from TRBV5-1 and TRBJ1-6; TRBD1 agrees at 12 bases. This CDR3 comprises 14 residues. Germline trimming cut 5 bases from V and 9 bases from J; bases unmatched to any gene: 3. The germline gives CDR1 SGHRS, CDR2 YFSETQ. The CDR3 DNA sequence: TGCGCCAGCAGAGGGACAGGGGGCGGTTCACCCCTCCACTTT. Its translation is CASRGTGGGSPLHF.

This chain uses TRBV10-3 with TRBJ2-1; 9 bases align to TRBD1. The length of the CDR3 is 15 residues. Germline V gene lookup returns CDR1 ENHRY and CDR2 SYGVKD. Trimming took 8 bases from V and 8 from J; bases not matched to a gene: 13. The CDR3 DNA follows: TGTGCCATCGGAAACCGGGACAGGGCGGTCGATGAGCAGTTCTTC. Its translation: CAIGNRDRAVDEQFF.

The sample holds one count of this clone. The chain links TRBV7-9 to TRBJ2-7; 9 nucleotides align to TRBD1. The CDR3 contains 15 residues. Germline loops: CDR1 SEHNR, CDR2 FQNEAQ (reference sequence). V lost 1 base and J lost 6; bases outside the gene matches: 7. The CDR3 sequence: CASSLGGQGTREQYF. The CDR3 DNA sequence: TGTGCCAGCAGCTTAGGAGGACAGGGGACCCGCGAGCAGTACTTC. Together with reference TRBV7-9 and TRBJ2-7, the CDR3 gives the full variable domain: DTGVSQNPRHKITKRGQNVTFRCDPISEHNRLYWYRQTLGQGPEFLTYFQNEAQLEKSRLLSDRFSAERPKGSFSTLEIQRTEQGDSAMYLCASSLGGQGTREQYFGPGTRLTVT.

The chain employs TRBV27 and TRBJ2-1; D possibly corresponds to TRBD2 (6 bases). Germline lookup yields CDR1 MNHEY and CDR2 SMNVEV (reference sequence). The CDR3 extends over 16 amino acids. The V end lost 5 bases, the J end lost 6 bases, and 20 bases lay between the germline ends. The chain's CDR3 is CASSPQLARGINEQFF. In DNA, the CDR3 is TGTGCCAGCAGTCCCCAGCTAGCCCGGGGGATCAATGAGCAGTTCTTC.

DNA of the CDR3: TGCGCCAGCAGCTTCGATGGTAGCCCCGATCAGCCCCAGCATTTT. The encoded protein is CASSFDGSPDQPQHF. This chain links TRBV5-1 with TRBJ1-5, with D uncertain. The CDR3 spans 15 residues. Germline V lookup: CDR1 SGHRS, CDR2 YFSETQ. V was shortened by 2 bases and J by 5 bases, with 14 bases between the two germline ends.

V gene TRBV10-2 combines with J gene TRBJ2-7; weak D call: TRBD1 (6 bases). Germline CDR1 and CDR2: WSHSY and SAAADI. Trimming took off 1 base at V and 3 bases at J, with 13 bases between the two ends. The CDR3 contains 15 residues. This chain's CDR3 is CASSELGQLIYEQYF. The CDR3, as DNA: TGCGCCAGCAGTGAGTTAGGACAGCTAATCTACGAGCAGTACTTC.

This clone appeared a few times. V gene TRBV18 combines with J gene TRBJ1-5; D not certain. Germline V gives CDR1 KGHSH, CDR2 LQKENI. The length of the CDR3 is 15 residues. Trimming cost V 0 bases and J 1 base, with 7 bases left between them. The CDR3 region is CASSPPSMSNQPQHF. Written as DNA, the CDR3 is TGTGCCAGCTCACCACCTTCTATGAGCAATCAGCCCCAGCATTTT.

The rearrangement links TRBV14 to TRBJ2-7; 8 positions match TRBD2. With 5 bases clipped from V and 4 bases from J, the junction kept 19 bases outside the gene matches. There are 18 residues in the CDR3. CDR1 is SGHDN, CDR2 FVKESK, per germline. Written as DNA, the CDR3 is TGTGCCAGCAGCTCAATTCCACCGGGACTAGTACCCATGTACGAGCAGTACTTC. Its translation is CASSSIPPGLVPMYEQYF.

This clone has a handful of counts. The chain links TRBV28 to TRBJ1-4, with D maybe TRBD1 (6 bases). The CDR3 totals 18 residues. CDR1 and CDR2 (germline): MDHEN, SYDVKM. V was trimmed by 6 bases and J by 7 bases, leaving 27 bases between them. The chain's CDR3 is CASRKVMRQDTLFEKLFF. The DNA for the CDR3 is TGTGCCAGCAGAAAAGTTATGAGACAGGACACGTTATTTGAAAAACTGTTTTTT.

The rearrangement joins TRBV11-2 to TRBJ2-5; D is perhaps TRBD2 (6 bases). Germline-derived CDR1 and CDR2 are SGHAT and FQNNGV. This CDR3 contains 16 residues. V was trimmed by 0 bases and J by 4 bases, leaving 15 bases between them. CDR3 sequence (DNA): TGTGCCAGCAGCTTAGATCTTGGGGGGAGTGGAGAGACCCAGTACTTC. Translation: CASSLDLGGSGETQYF.

This chain connects TRBV29-1 to TRBJ1-1; the D gene is possibly TRBD1 (6 bases). The CDR3 spans 13 residues. Germline CDR1 SQVTM, CDR2 ANQGSEA. Deletions cut 0 bases from V and 8 bases from J, with 13 bases between. CDR3 in DNA: TGCAGCGTTGAAGAAGGGGGGGGGCTAGAAGCTTTCTTT. It codes for CSVEEGGGLEAFF.

The V and J genes are TRBV2 and TRBJ2-1; 8 nucleotides agree with TRBD2. V lost 7 bases, J lost 4 bases, and 9 bases stayed unmatched. The CDR3 runs to 15 residues. Germline CDR1 SNHLY, CDR2 FYNNEI. The CDR3 region is CASTGMAGGYNEQFF. The CDR3 nucleotides read TGTGCCAGCACCGGAATGGCGGGGGGATACAATGAGCAGTTCTTC.

V gene TRBV27 combines with J gene TRBJ2-7; 7 bases are a match to TRBD2. V shed 5 bases, J shed 0 bases, and the junction held 7 bases outside the gene matches. Germline V CDR1 and CDR2: MNHEY, SMNVEV (reference sequence). This CDR3 is built from 15 residues. The CDR3 sequence: CASSPSGRGSYEQYF. The CDR3 nucleotides read TGTGCCAGCAGTCCCTCGGGGAGGGGCTCCTACGAGCAGTACTTC.

The chain employs TRBV30 and TRBJ1-5; no firm D call. Per the germline V gene, CDR1 is GTSNPN and CDR2 is SVGIG (reference sequence). The V gene lost 4 bases and the J gene lost 6 bases, with 19 bases spanning the gap. The CDR3 consists of 15 residues. This CDR3 is CAWNLNSPGGQPQHF. In nucleotides, the CDR3 is TGTGCCTGGAACCTCAACAGCCCCGGAGGTCAGCCCCAGCATTTT.

V and J are TRBV6-5 and TRBJ1-2; 7 bases fit TRBD1. The J segment lost 3 bases and the V segment lost 6 bases, leaving 7 bases of the junction unmatched. Germline CDR1 and CDR2: MNHEY and SVGAGI. This CDR3 has 14 amino acids. The CDR3 bases are TGTGCCAGCAGACGTCGACAGGGACACTATGGCTACACCTTC. Residues: CASRRRQGHYGYTF.

The rearrangement uses TRBV6-6 and TRBJ2-7; D is uncertain. Germline CDR1 MNHNY, CDR2 SVGAGI (reference sequence). The germline V and J ends were trimmed by 3 bases and 1 base, with 7 bases remaining between them. This CDR3 is built from 13 residues. The CDR3 DNA follows: TGTGCCAGCAGTTATGGAGAGTCCTACGAGCAGTACTTC. This codes for CASSYGESYEQYF.

The CDR3 loop reads CASSLETGHNQPQHF. DNA of the CDR3: TGTGCCAGCAGTTTAGAGACAGGACACAATCAGCCCCAGCATTTT. The chain combines TRBV28 with TRBJ1-5; D is possibly TRBD1 (6 bases). V was trimmed by 2 bases and J by 3 bases, leaving 11 bases between them. There are 15 residues in the CDR3. CDR1 and CDR2 (germline): MDHEN, SYDVKM.

This chain joins TRBV2 and TRBJ1-1; 9 nucleotides match TRBD1. The CDR3 extends over 12 amino acids. Germline CDR1 and CDR2: SNHLY and FYNNEI. After removal of 7 bases from V and 4 bases from J, the junction contained 1 base not matched to a gene. The CDR3 region has the DNA TGTGCCAGCATGACAGGGGGCACTGAAGCTTTCTTT. Its translation: CASMTGGTEAFF.

This clone came up a few times. The chain links TRBV6-5 to TRBJ2-3; possible D gene TRBD2, 5 bases. Germline lookup yields CDR1 MNHEY and CDR2 SVGAGI. This CDR3 contains 14 residues. Deletions cut 11 bases from V and 2 bases from J, with 17 bases between. CDR3 nucleotides: TGTGCCGGAGGACTGGTTGGACCCACAGATACGCAGTATTTT. It translates to CAGGLVGPTDTQYF.

The chain links TRBV7-9 to TRBJ1-4; D perhaps matches TRBD1 (5 bases). CDR1 and CDR2 (germline): SEHNR, FQNEAQ (reference sequence). V gave up 8 bases and J gave up 8 bases, with 12 bases separating them. The CDR3 sequence is 12 residues long. In nucleotides, the CDR3 is TGTGCCAGCGGGACTCTGCGGGAAAAACTGTTTTTT. Protein: CASGTLREKLFF.

The sample holds one count of this clone. The V call is TRBV27, the J call TRBJ2-7; weak D call: TRBD1 (5 bases). The CDR3 is made up of 13 amino acids. V gave up 6 bases and J gave up 1 base, with 10 bases separating them. The germline CDR1 and CDR2 sequences are MNHEY and SMNVEV (reference sequence). CDR3 DNA sequence: TGTGCCAGCAGAGGGGCTAGTTCCTACGAGCAGTACTTC. Protein product: CASRGASSYEQYF.

The gene calls are TRBV6-5 and TRBJ1-2; tentatively, D is TRBD1 (5 bases). V was shortened by 4 bases and J by 8 bases, with 17 bases between the two germline ends. CDR1 and CDR2 (germline): MNHEY, SVGAGI. The CDR3 covers 14 residues. The CDR3 DNA sequence: TGTGCCAGCAGTTCGACCTCAGGGATGCGGGGCTACACCTTC. It encodes CASSSTSGMRGYTF.